Shown below are 15 T cell receptor beta chains from a single sample sequenced in a study of CD4 T cells in relation to SARS-CoV-2 and coronaviruses (dated by TCRdb to about 2021). Antigens for these TCRs are unknown. Receptor amplification or capture employed the immunoSEQ multiplex PCR assay. TCRdb limited this immuneACCESS table to in-frame rearrangements with V and J called. A share of clones is missing; checked studies link under half to unresolved V genes, and the rest is unexplained. The sample table lists approximately 21,000 clones, 78% of them with a count of one. The top ten clonotypes cover over 15% of the sample. CD4+ T cells from unexposed donors were collected before the COVID-19 pandemic (2011-2018). After 10 days of culture, CD4+ T cells were isolated with the EasySep CD4+ T cell isolation kit. The sequencing input was CD4+ T cells from PBMCs, cultured in vitro. These receptor sequences come from a human donor in good health.

The J gene is TRBJ2-1, the V gene TRBV6-4; the D gene is possibly TRBD2 (6 bases). CDR3 length: 13 amino acids. CDR1 is MRHNA and CDR2 is SNTAGT in the germline V gene. V lost 6 bases and J lost 5, with 11 bases in between. CDR3 sequence (DNA): TGTGCCAGCAGCGCCGGGACTCACAATGAGCAGTTCTTC. Its protein is CASSAGTHNEQFF.

This rearrangement joins TRBV2 to TRBJ1-6; D gene unclear. Between the trimmed V and J ends, which lost 4 bases and 0 bases, there was a span of 7 bases. This CDR3 has 15 residues. Germline CDR1 reads SNHLY; CDR2 reads FYNNEI. CDR3 in DNA: TGTGCCAGCAGTGTGCCAGGCTCCTATAATTCACCCCTCCACTTT. Encoded protein: CASSVPGSYNSPLHF. The complete variable domain, with remaining parts taken from reference TRBV2 and TRBJ1-6, reads EPEVTQTPSHQVTQMGQEVILRCVPISNHLYFYWYRQILGQKVEFLVSFYNNEISEKSEIFDDQFSVERPDGSNFTLKIRSTKLEDSAMYFCASSVPGSYNSPLHFGNGTRLTVT.

The rearrangement uses TRBV5-1 and TRBJ2-2; 11 bases line up with TRBD2. Germline V gene sequence: CDR1 SGHRS, CDR2 YFSETQ. The CDR3 consists of 16 residues. J was trimmed by 2 bases and V by 4 bases; bases with no gene match: 4. The CDR3 DNA reads TGCGCCAGCAGCCCGGGACTAGCGGCAAACACCGGGGAGCTGTTTTTT. It codes for CASSPGLAANTGELFF. Using reference TRBV5-1 and TRBJ2-2 for the parts outside the CDR3, the full variable domain is KAGVTQTPRYLIKTRGQQVTLSCSPISGHRSVSWYQQTPGQGLQFLFEYFSETQRNKGNFPGRFSGRQFSNSRSEMNVSTLELGDSALYLCASSPGLAANTGELFFGEGSRLTVL.

The chain employs TRBV6-5 and TRBJ2-2; D perhaps matches TRBD2 (5 bases). Trimming removed 0 bases at V and 4 bases at J, with 6 bases between. The CDR3 runs 14 residues. Per germline, CDR1 MNHEY and CDR2 SVGAGI. The CDR3 protein is CASSYSTSTGELFF. The CDR3 DNA reads TGTGCCAGCAGTTACTCTACTAGCACCGGGGAGCTGTTTTTT.

V usage is TRBV7-8 and J usage is TRBJ2-1; D is perhaps TRBD2 (7 bases). The CDR3 runs 15 residues. The V gene lost 7 bases and the J gene lost 4 bases, with 17 bases spanning the gap. The germline gives CDR1 SGHVS, CDR2 FQNEAQ. CDR3 region: CASNPKGGLYNEQFF. The CDR3 DNA reads TGTGCCAGCAACCCGAAGGGGGGGCTTTACAATGAGCAGTTCTTC.

This chain joins TRBV19 and TRBJ1-2; 8 nucleotides match TRBD1. The CDR3 consists of 13 residues. After removal of 6 bases from V and 4 bases from J, the junction contained 4 bases not matched to a gene. Germline V gene lookup returns CDR1 LNHDA and CDR2 SQIVND (reference sequence). The CDR3 nucleotides are TGTGCCAGTAGAGGGACAGGAACCTATGGCTACACCTTC. It translates to CASRGTGTYGYTF.

Only a few counts were recorded for this clone. The chain carries TRBV4-2 and TRBJ2-3; no firm D call. The CDR3 runs 15 residues. V lost 0 bases to trimming and J lost 6 bases, with 13 bases between them. Germline V CDR1 and CDR2: LGHNA, YNFKEQ. DNA of the CDR3: TGTGCCAGCAGCCAAGATATCGTCAGAAAGGATACGCAGTATTTT. It specifies CASSQDIVRKDTQYF.

The J gene is TRBJ2-7, the V gene TRBV6-5, with D possibly matching TRBD1 (6 bases). V dropped 6 bases and J dropped 6 bases, with 18 bases sitting between them. The germline CDR1 and CDR2 sequences are MNHEY and SVGAGI. CDR3 size: 14 residues. The DNA of the CDR3 is TGTGCCAGCAGGCCGTCACAGGGAACCGTCGAGCAGTACTTC. Its translation is CASRPSQGTVEQYF.

The chain recombines TRBV24-1 with TRBJ2-1; 7 nucleotides line up with TRBD1. This CDR3 has 17 residues. The germline V gene has CDR1 KGHDR and CDR2 SFDVKD. The trim removed 2 bases at V and 2 bases at J, leaving 8 bases unmatched. The CDR3 spells CATSDWSTGLTYNEQFF. The CDR3 DNA is TGTGCCACCAGTGATTGGTCGACAGGGCTCACCTACAATGAGCAGTTCTTC.

The rearrangement uses TRBV7-9 and TRBJ1-3; tentatively, D is TRBD1 (5 bases). Germline V gene data show CDR1 as SEHNR and CDR2 as FQNEAQ (reference sequence). This CDR3 is 16 amino acids long. Trimming left V 5 bases short and J 2 bases short, with 16 bases between. The CDR3 loop reads CASSLLGGGAGNTIYF. CDR3 DNA sequence: TGTGCCAGCAGCCTCCTCGGGGGGGGAGCTGGAAACACCATATATTTT.

The CDR3 coding sequence is TGCGCCACCCGAACCGACCCGGGACAGGCCTACGAGCAGTACTTC. Translating gives CATRTDPGQAYEQYF. The V call is TRBV5-1, the J call TRBJ2-7; 8 nucleotides match TRBD1. The CDR3 is made up of 15 amino acids. Germline V gene data show CDR1 as SGHRS and CDR2 as YFSETQ. The V segment lost 9 bases and the J segment 2 bases; nucleotides outside the gene matches: 13.

The gene calls are TRBV20-1 and TRBJ2-1, with 7 nucleotides matching TRBD2. The CDR3 loop spans 12 amino acids. With 3 bases clipped from V and 6 bases from J, the junction kept 2 bases outside the gene matches. Germline loops: CDR1 DFQATT, CDR2 SNEGSKA (reference sequence). The CDR3 bases are TGCAGTGCTAGTGGGACTACCAATGAGCAGTTCTTC. Translating gives CSASGTTNEQFF.

The chain employs TRBV29-1 and TRBJ2-5; D gene unclear. In germline, CDR1 is SQVTM, CDR2 ANQGSEA. The length of the CDR3 is 16 residues. Trimming took 4 bases from V and 1 from J, leaving 19 bases between them. CDR3 DNA sequence: TGCAGCGTTGTGGTTGTATCTCAACATGTCCAAGAGACCCAGTACTTC. It specifies CSVVVVSQHVQETQYF.

The J gene is TRBJ2-5, the V gene TRBV18, with unresolved D. The CDR3 covers 13 residues. The V and J ends lost 1 base and 5 bases respectively, with 8 bases between them. Germline assignment: CDR1 KGHSH and CDR2 LQKENI. The CDR3 sequence: CASSPLYSETQYF. CDR3 in DNA: TGTGCCAGCTCACCACTGTATTCGGAGACCCAGTACTTC. Supplemented by reference TRBV18 and TRBJ2-5, the full variable domain reads NAGVMQNPRHLVRRRGQEARLRCSPMKGHSHVYWYRQLPEEGLKFMVYLQKENIIDESGMPKERFSAEFPKEGPSILRIQQVVRGDSAAYFCASSPLYSETQYFGPGTRLLVL.

The chain recombines TRBV3-1 (or the pseudogene TRBV3-2) with TRBJ1-2; D is ambiguous. The CDR3 loop spans 14 amino acids. CDR1 LGHDT and CDR2 YNNKEL come from the germline V gene (reference sequence). The V and J ends lost 4 bases and 0 bases respectively, with 9 bases between them. The CDR3 is CASSLRGTNYGYTF. For the CDR3, the DNA is TGTGCCAGCAGCCTTCGCGGTACTAACTATGGCTACACCTTC.